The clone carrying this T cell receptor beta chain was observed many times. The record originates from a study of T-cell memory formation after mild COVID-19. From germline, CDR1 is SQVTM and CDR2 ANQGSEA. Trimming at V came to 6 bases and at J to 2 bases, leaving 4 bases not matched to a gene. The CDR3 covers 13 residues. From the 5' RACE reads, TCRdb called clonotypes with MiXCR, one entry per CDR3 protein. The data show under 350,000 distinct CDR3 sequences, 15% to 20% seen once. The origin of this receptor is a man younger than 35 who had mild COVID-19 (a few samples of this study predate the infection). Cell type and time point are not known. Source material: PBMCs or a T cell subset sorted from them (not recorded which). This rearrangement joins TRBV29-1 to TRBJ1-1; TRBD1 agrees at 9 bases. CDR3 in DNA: TGCAGCGTCGGGGACAGGGCAAACACTGAAGCTTTCTTT. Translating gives CSVGDRANTEAFF.